These 30 T cell receptor beta chains originate from one sample sequenced in a study of CD8 T cells in Susac syndrome. The RNA, about 0.5 to 1 ug, was put through reverse transcription using random hexamers. TCRdb passed the immunoSEQ multiplex PCR reads through MiXCR, listing each CDR3 protein once. Here the sample spans approximately 100,000 distinct CDR3 sequences, about 96% being singletons. The sample was CD4+ T cells from PBMCs. The receptors originated from a human donor in good health.

This clonotype was detected only once. CDR3 amino acids: CASSSLRGGFYNEQFF. The DNA for the CDR3 is TGTGCCAGCAGTTCCCTGCGGGGGGGGTTCTACAATGAGCAGTTCTTC. This chain uses TRBV12-3 or TRBV12-4 with TRBJ2-1; 9 bases are shared with TRBD2. Trimming took 4 bases from V and 3 from J; bases not matched to a gene: 7. The CDR3 length is 16 residues.

The chain joins TRBV6-5 to TRBJ2-7; D possibly matches TRBD1 or TRBD2 (5 bases each). Germline V gene lookup returns CDR1 MNHEY and CDR2 SVGAGI. The ends were cut back, 5 bases at V and 2 bases at J, with 7 bases in the middle. The CDR3 contains 12 residues. CDR3 coding DNA: TGTGCCAGCAGTCGGGACCCCTACGAGCAGTACTTC. This encodes CASSRDPYEQYF.

J is TRBJ1-6 and V is TRBV30; possible D gene TRBD1, 5 bases. Looked up from germline, CDR1 is GTSNPN and CDR2 is SVGIG (reference sequence). Trimming removed 5 bases from V and 11 bases from J, with 16 bases in between. CDR3 length equals 13 residues. CDR3 sequence (DNA): TGTGCCTGGCGGTCGGGCCGGGGGGCACCCCTCCACTTT. Protein: CAWRSGRGAPLHF.

The chain combines TRBV6-1 with TRBJ2-2, with D possibly matching TRBD1 (7 bases). Trimming removed 7 bases from V and 5 bases from J, with 17 bases in between. The V gene's germline CDR1 is MNHNS and CDR2 SASEGT. The CDR3 covers 15 residues. The CDR3 protein is CASILQGGATGELFF. The CDR3, as DNA: TGTGCCAGCATCCTCCAGGGGGGCGCGACCGGGGAGCTGTTTTTT.

The V and J genes are TRBV9 and TRBJ2-4, with D unclear. Germline values: CDR1 SGDLS, CDR2 YYNGEE. Trimming shortened V by 0 bases and J by 2 bases, and 9 bases separated the two germline ends. This CDR3 has 15 amino acids. CDR3: CASSVEGGTKNIQYF. CDR3 DNA sequence: TGTGCCAGCAGCGTAGAAGGTGGAACCAAAAACATTCAGTACTTC. Full variable domain (missing parts from reference TRBV9 and TRBJ2-4): DSGVTQTPKHLITATGQRVTLRCSPRSGDLSVYWYQQSLDQGLQFLIQYYNGEERAKGNILERFSAQQFPDLHSELNLSSLELGDSALYFCASSVEGGTKNIQYFGAGTRLSVL.

This sequence joins TRBV7-9 and TRBJ2-5, with D tentatively TRBD2 (6 bases). This CDR3 has 14 amino acids. CDR1 is SEHNR, CDR2 FQNEAQ, per germline (reference sequence). The V end was cut by 5 bases, the J end by 5 bases, with 15 bases between. The CDR3 here is CASSPGTVVETQYF. The CDR3, as DNA: TGTGCCAGCAGCCCCGGGACTGTCGTTGAGACCCAGTACTTC.

For the CDR3, the DNA is TGTGCCAGCAGTTACGATTGGGCCCGACACTATGGCTACACCTTC. Its protein product is CASSYDWARHYGYTF. The chain carries TRBV6-5 and TRBJ1-2; no clear D. The V gene's germline CDR1 is MNHEY and CDR2 SVGAGI. This CDR3 region has 15 residues. Trimming took 2 bases from V and 3 from J, leaving 13 bases between them.

This rearrangement joins TRBV12-3 or TRBV12-4 to TRBJ2-7, with D tentatively TRBD1 (6 bases). The V gene lost 3 bases and the J gene lost 3 bases, with 18 bases spanning the gap. CDR3 length: 16 amino acids. CDR3 residues: CASSFYVGQGNYEQYF. The CDR3 DNA reads as TGTGCCAGCAGTTTTTATGTCGGTCAGGGGAACTACGAGCAGTACTTC.

This clonotype was recorded only once. V and J are TRBV30 and TRBJ1-5; D may be TRBD1 (5 bases). This CDR3 contains 14 residues. Germline V gene sequence: CDR1 GTSNPN, CDR2 SVGIG (reference sequence). V was pared by 2 bases and J by 2 bases, with 10 bases between. In DNA, the CDR3 is TGTGCCTGGAGTACGAGGGGCGGCAATCAGCCCCAGCATTTT. It yields the protein CAWSTRGGNQPQHF.

The rearrangement links TRBV27 to TRBJ2-7, with 7 bases identical to TRBD1. CDR1 and CDR2 from the germline V gene are MNHEY and SMNVEV (reference sequence). The CDR3 loop spans 13 amino acids. Trimming removed 5 bases from V and 6 bases from J; junction bases left unmatched: 7. Here the CDR3 reads CASSERQGGEQYF. DNA for the CDR3: TGTGCCAGCAGTGAACGACAGGGCGGCGAGCAGTACTTC.

The chain employs TRBV29-1 and TRBJ2-3; 8 bases are a match to TRBD1. CDR3 length equals 13 residues. Germline V gene sequence: CDR1 SQVTM, CDR2 ANQGSEA. V shed 3 bases and J 7 bases; nucleotides not matched to a gene: 6. CDR3 nucleotides: TGCAGCGTTGATGGCCAGGGGGCAAATACGCAGTATTTT. Translating it yields CSVDGQGANTQYF.

The chain couples TRBV2 to TRBJ1-5; D gene uncertain. CDR3 length: 12 amino acids. V shed 4 bases and J shed 5 bases, with 6 bases lying between them. The germline V gene encodes CDR1 SNHLY and CDR2 FYNNEI. CDR3 nucleotide sequence: TGTGCCAGCAGTGGGACGGATCAGCCCCAGCATTTT. Translating it yields CASSGTDQPQHF.

This chain uses TRBV29-1 with TRBJ1-2; a possible D gene is TRBD1 (5 bases). CDR1 and CDR2 from the germline V gene are SQVTM and ANQGSEA. With 3 bases removed from V and 5 bases from J, the gap between germline ends came to 13 bases. This CDR3 has 13 residues. The DNA of the CDR3 is TGCAGCGTTGAGATTGCGGGACCGTATGGCTACACCTTC. It codes for CSVEIAGPYGYTF. Complete variable domain (other parts from reference TRBV29-1 and TRBJ1-2): SAVISQKPSRDICQRGTSLTIQCQVDSQVTMMFWYRQQPGQSLTLIATANQGSEATYESGFVIDKFPISRPNLTFSTLTVSNMSPEDSSIYLCSVEIAGPYGYTFGSGTRLTVV.

This clonotype was counted a single time. The chain links TRBV28 to TRBJ1-2; D remains unclear. The CDR3 length is 12 residues. V lost 8 bases and J lost 8, with 15 bases in between. CDR1 MDHEN and CDR2 SYDVKM come from the germline V gene. The CDR3 region has the DNA TGTGCCAGCTTGGCGCAGAGAATGGGCTACACCTTC. Its translation: CASLAQRMGYTF.

This clonotype occurred once. The chain carries TRBV6-1 and TRBJ1-1; D might be TRBD1 (6 bases). The CDR3 contains 13 residues. V was pared by 2 bases and J by 10 bases, with 14 bases between. Per germline, CDR1 MNHNS and CDR2 SASEGT. CDR3 bases: TGTGCCAGCAGTGAATTGGCCAGGGGACGAGCTTTCTTT. As protein: CASSELARGRAFF.

The chain is built from TRBV6-1 and TRBJ1-5; D is perhaps TRBD1 (6 bases). The CDR3 runs to 16 residues. The germline CDR1 and CDR2 sequences are MNHNS and SASEGT. Trimming took 1 base from V and 4 from J, leaving 14 bases between them. This CDR3 is CASSEGKRGANQPQHF. DNA for the CDR3: TGTGCCAGCAGTGAAGGGAAAAGGGGGGCGAATCAGCCCCAGCATTTT.

The V call is TRBV7-2, the J call TRBJ2-7, with D perhaps TRBD1 (5 bases). The V gene lost 0 bases and the J gene lost 6 bases, with 9 bases spanning the gap. The germline CDR1 and CDR2 sequences are SGHTA and FQGNSA. This CDR3 contains 13 residues. The DNA of the CDR3 is TGTGCCAGCAGCTTAGCCAGGGATCGCGAGCAGTACTTC. Translated: CASSLARDREQYF. Looking up the rest from reference TRBV7-2 and TRBJ2-7 gives the full variable domain: GAGVSQSPSNKVTEKGKDVELRCDPISGHTALYWYRQSLGQGLEFLIYFQGNSAPDKSGLPSDRFSAERTGGSVSTLTIQRTQQEDSAVYLCASSLARDREQYFGPGTRLTVT.

The chain is built from TRBV7-6 and TRBJ2-3; 8 bases map to TRBD2. CDR1 and CDR2 (germline): SGHVS, FNYEAQ. The CDR3 is made up of 16 amino acids. The ends lost 4 bases at V and 2 bases at J; junction bases unmatched: 8. CDR3 residues: CASSWRLAGSTDTQYF. The CDR3 region has the DNA TGTGCCAGCAGCTGGCGCTTAGCGGGATCCACAGATACGCAGTATTTT.

This sequence joins TRBV4-2 and TRBJ2-5, with D unclear. The CDR3 totals 16 residues. Trimming took 0 bases from V and 5 from J, leaving 16 bases between them. The germline gives CDR1 LGHNA, CDR2 YNFKEQ. CDR3 sequence: CASSQDVGREKETQYF. The CDR3 nucleotides read TGTGCCAGCAGCCAAGATGTCGGCAGAGAGAAGGAGACCCAGTACTTC.

CDR3 in amino acids: CASSQATRTGASNQPQHF. In DNA form, the CDR3 reads TGTGCCAGCAGCCAAGCTACGAGGACAGGGGCTAGCAATCAGCCCCAGCATTTT. V is TRBV4-2 and J is TRBJ1-5, with 9 bases matching TRBD1. The J segment lost 0 bases and the V segment lost 1 base, leaving 7 bases of the junction unmatched. The CDR3 spans 18 residues. CDR1 is LGHNA, CDR2 YNFKEQ, per germline.

This chain links TRBV7-3 with TRBJ2-7, with D possibly TRBD1 on 5 matching bases. The germline gives CDR1 SGHTA, CDR2 FQGTGA. This CDR3 is built from 15 residues. V was clipped by 1 base and J by 4 bases, with 14 bases between them. The CDR3 region is CASSLIGDPGYEQYF. The CDR3 bases are TGTGCCAGCAGCTTAATAGGGGATCCCGGTTACGAGCAGTACTTC.

The table lists this clonotype with a count of one. V and J are TRBV11-2 and TRBJ2-5, with 13 bases identical to TRBD2. Unmatched junction bases numbered 1, after V lost 1 base and J lost 2 bases. Germline V gene data show CDR1 as SGHAT and CDR2 as FQNNGV. The CDR3 loop spans 16 amino acids. This CDR3 reads CASSLGGLAGQETQYF. CDR3 in DNA: TGTGCCAGCAGCTTAGGGGGACTAGCGGGACAAGAGACCCAGTACTTC.

This chain links TRBV7-3 with TRBJ1-1; 7 positions agree with TRBD1. J lost 1 base, V lost 5 bases, and 7 bases had no gene match. This CDR3 contains 15 residues. Germline V gene lookup returns CDR1 SGHTA and CDR2 FQGTGA. The CDR3 sequence: CASSNRGQTNTEAFF. CDR3 DNA: TGTGCCAGCAGCAATCGGGGACAGACGAACACTGAAGCTTTCTTT.

The V and J genes are TRBV20-1 and TRBJ1-6; 7 bases are a match to TRBD1. Germline CDR1 reads DFQATT; CDR2 reads SNEGSKA (reference sequence). The CDR3 covers 15 residues. With V trimmed by 3 bases and J by 7 bases, 9 bases remained unmatched. The CDR3 protein is CSASRQGIGNSPLHF. CDR3 sequence (DNA): TGCAGTGCTAGTAGACAGGGAATTGGGAATTCACCCCTCCACTTT.

The rearrangement uses TRBV12-3 or TRBV12-4 and TRBJ2-7; 9 bases match TRBD1. The CDR3 runs 14 residues. Unmatched junction bases numbered 6, after V lost 6 bases and J lost 3 bases. As DNA, the CDR3 is TGTGCCAGCAGCTCTAAGGGACAGGGCTACGAGCAGTACTTC. This codes for CASSSKGQGYEQYF.

V usage is TRBV12-3 or TRBV12-4 and J usage is TRBJ2-1; 9 positions agree with TRBD2. The V segment lost 4 bases and the J segment 7 bases; nucleotides outside the gene matches: 11. The CDR3 consists of 16 residues. CDR3 in DNA: TGTGCCAGCAGTTACCAGGCGGGGGGGCCAGGAAATGAGCAGTTCTTC. Protein product: CASSYQAGGPGNEQFF.

The rearrangement uses TRBV6-6 and TRBJ1-5, with 7 bases that match TRBD1. The junction had 11 bases not matched to a gene; V was cut back by 0 bases and J by 9 bases. Germline CDR1 is MNHNY and CDR2 is SVGAGI (reference sequence). The CDR3 loop spans 16 amino acids. CDR3 region: CASSYSLRGLRWPQHF. CDR3 DNA sequence: TGTGCCAGCAGTTACTCACTTAGGGGGCTCCGGTGGCCCCAGCATTTT.

This clonotype was observed a few times. A read error may produce the germline difference seen at one junction end. The chain uses TRBV12-3 or TRBV12-4 and TRBJ1-1; perhaps TRBD1 as D (5 bases). The CDR3 is made up of 14 amino acids. The CDR3 here is CASSVGQVNTEAFF. CDR3 nucleotide sequence: TGTGCCAGCAGTGTGGGGCAGGTGAATACTGAAGCTTTCTTT.

The rearrangement uses TRBV13 and TRBJ1-1; D gene ambiguous. Germline V lookup: CDR1 PRHDT, CDR2 FYEKMQ (reference sequence). The CDR3 has 17 amino acids. V was clipped by 2 bases and J by 3 bases, with 19 bases between them. The CDR3 DNA follows: TGTGCCAGCAGCTTATCCAGGTGGCTCAAGGCGGACACTGAAGCTTTCTTT. Its translation is CASSLSRWLKADTEAFF.

This clonotype was observed once. V is TRBV7-6 and J is TRBJ2-7; D unclear. V was pared by 5 bases and J by 0 bases, with 17 bases between. Germline V gives CDR1 SGHVS, CDR2 FNYEAQ. The CDR3 covers 16 residues. DNA for the CDR3: TGTGCCAGCAGCGAAAATGGGCAGATAAGCTCCTACGAGCAGTACTTC. Translating it yields CASSENGQISSYEQYF.